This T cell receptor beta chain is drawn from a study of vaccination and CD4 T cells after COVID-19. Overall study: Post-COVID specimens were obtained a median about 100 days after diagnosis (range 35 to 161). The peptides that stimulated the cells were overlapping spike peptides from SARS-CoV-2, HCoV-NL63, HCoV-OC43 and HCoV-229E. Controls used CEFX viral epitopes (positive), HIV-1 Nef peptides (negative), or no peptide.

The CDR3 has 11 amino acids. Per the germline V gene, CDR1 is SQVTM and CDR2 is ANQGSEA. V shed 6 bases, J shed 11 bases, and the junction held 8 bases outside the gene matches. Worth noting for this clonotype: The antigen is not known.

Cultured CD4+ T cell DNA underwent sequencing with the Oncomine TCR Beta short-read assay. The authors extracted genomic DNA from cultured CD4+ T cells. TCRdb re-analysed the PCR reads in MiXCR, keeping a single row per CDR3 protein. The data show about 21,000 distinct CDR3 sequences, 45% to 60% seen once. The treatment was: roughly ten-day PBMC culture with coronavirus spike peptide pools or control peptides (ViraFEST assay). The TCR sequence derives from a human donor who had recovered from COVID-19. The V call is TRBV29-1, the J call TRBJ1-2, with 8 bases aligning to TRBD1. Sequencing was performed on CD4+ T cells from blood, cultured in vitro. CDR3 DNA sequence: TGCAGCGTGGACAGGGCGGATTTTTACACCTTC. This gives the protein CSVDRADFYTF. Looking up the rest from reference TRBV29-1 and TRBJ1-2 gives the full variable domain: SAVISQKPSRDICQRGTSLTIQCQVDSQVTMMFWYRQQPGQSLTLIATANQGSEATYESGFVIDKFPISRPNLTFSTLTVSNMSPEDSSIYLCSVDRADFYTFGSGTRLTVV.